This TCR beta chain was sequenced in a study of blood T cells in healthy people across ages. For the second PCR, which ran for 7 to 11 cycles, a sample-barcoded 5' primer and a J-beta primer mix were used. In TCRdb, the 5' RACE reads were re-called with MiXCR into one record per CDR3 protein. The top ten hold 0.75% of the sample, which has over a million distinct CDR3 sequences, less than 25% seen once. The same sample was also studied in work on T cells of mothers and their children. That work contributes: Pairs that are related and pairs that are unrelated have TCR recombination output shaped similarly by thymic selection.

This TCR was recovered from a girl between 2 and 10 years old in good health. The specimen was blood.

The CDR3 coding sequence is TGTGCCAGCAGCCCTCCTTCAGGGGCTGGAGAAAAACTGTTTTTT. This sequence encodes CASSPPSGAGEKLFF. The chain carries TRBV12-3 or TRBV12-4 and TRBJ1-4; tentatively, D is TRBD1 (6 bases). The ends were cut back, 6 bases at V and 8 bases at J, with 19 bases in the middle. This CDR3 region has 15 residues.